This TCR beta chain was captured by sequencing in a study of T cell repertoires in cytomegalovirus infection. The overall study: Selected CMV epitopes included recently identified HLA-C-restricted ones as well as well-studied HLA-B-restricted ones.

A remark on this clonotype: Its specificity is unknown.

Whole-study findings and limits: Pooled public TCR beta family frequency picked out CMV carriers with the relevant HLA. Clonotypes of TCR beta that were HLA-C-restricted and CMV-specific dominated the ex vivo response.

MiXCR, applied by TCRdb to the reads, yields one record per CDR3 protein. The table shows around 540,000 distinct CDR3 sequences, with around 30% occurring only once. The clonotype was recovered from a human donor in good health (CMV status not recorded). Some clones in this sample may be carry-over from other donors' samples. The specimen was cultured PBMCs, collected from culture after CMV antigen stimulation.

Here the CDR3 DNA reads TGCAGCGTTCTCACAGCGGGTGAGCAGTTCTTC. It codes for CSVLTAGEQFF. This sequence joins TRBV29-1 and TRBJ2-1, with D tentatively TRBD2 (6 bases). Germline assignment: CDR1 SQVTM and CDR2 ANQGSEA. V shed 5 bases and J shed 9 bases, with 11 bases lying between them. The CDR3 covers 11 residues.